The next 23 T cell receptor beta chains were all read from a single sample in a study of blood T cell repertoires in COVID-19. Generated by immunoSEQ multiplex PCR, the TCRdb table keeps only in-frame clones and is missing some. This table holds about 250,000 clones, 88% found once. The source material was peripheral blood. These receptors were collected from a man at least 80 years old with acute or convalescent COVID-19.

In this sample, this clone turned up a few times. CDR3 nucleotide sequence: TGCGCCAGCTCTTTCGTGGGACAGGGAAAATCCTACGAGCAGTACTTC. This encodes CASSFVGQGKSYEQYF. V gene TRBV5-1 combines with J gene TRBJ2-7, with TRBD1 matching over 9 bases. Germline CDR1 reads SGHRS; CDR2 reads YFSETQ. Trimming removed 7 bases from V and 1 base from J; junction bases left unmatched: 12. The CDR3 contains 16 residues.

V gene TRBV5-4 combines with J gene TRBJ2-5; 9 bases agree with TRBD2. CDR1 SGHNT and CDR2 YYREEE come from the germline V gene (reference sequence). The CDR3 length is 16 residues. Trimming took 0 bases from V and 2 from J; bases not matched to a gene: 5. The CDR3 sequence: CASSLALAGYQETQYF. CDR3 DNA sequence: TGTGCCAGCAGCTTGGCTCTAGCGGGATATCAAGAGACCCAGTACTTC.

V usage is TRBV7-2 and J usage is TRBJ2-5; TRBD1 aligns across 9 bases. This CDR3 has 17 amino acids. After removal of 5 bases from V and 5 bases from J, the junction contained 15 bases not matched to a gene. Germline CDR1 reads SGHTA; CDR2 reads FQGNSA. CDR3 residues: CASSRFTGGRTGETQYF. CDR3 bases: TGTGCCAGCAGCCGCTTTACAGGGGGCCGGACGGGGGAGACCCAGTACTTC.

The rearrangement links TRBV7-9 to TRBJ1-5; no firm D call. Germline V CDR1 and CDR2: SEHNR, FQNEAQ (reference sequence). The CDR3 totals 11 residues. Trimming cost V 2 bases and J 9 bases, with 5 bases left between them. The CDR3 region is CASSLIAPQHF. CDR3 bases: TGTGCCAGCAGCTTAATAGCGCCCCAGCATTTT.

This clone was detected only a few times. The chain employs TRBV5-1 and TRBJ2-7; the D gene is possibly TRBD1 (6 bases). Germline assignment: CDR1 SGHRS and CDR2 YFSETQ. The CDR3 has 14 amino acids. The germline V and J ends were trimmed by 0 bases and 2 bases, with 9 bases remaining between them. The CDR3 DNA sequence: TGCGCCAGCAGCTTGGCACAGGGAGCCTACGAGCAGTACTTC. Protein sequence: CASSLAQGAYEQYF.

The chain uses TRBV7-3 and TRBJ1-2; D might be TRBD1 (5 bases). The germline V gene has CDR1 SGHTA and CDR2 FQGTGA. V lost 5 bases, J lost 1 base, and 11 bases lay in between. The CDR3 loop spans 14 amino acids. The CDR3 sequence is CASSPQGSNYGYTF. The DNA of the CDR3 is TGTGCCAGCAGCCCTCAGGGAAGTAACTATGGCTACACCTTC.

This clone came up a few times. The chain combines TRBV7-2 with TRBJ2-7; TRBD2 matches at 12 bases. CDR1 SGHTA and CDR2 FQGNSA come from the germline V gene. The CDR3 is made up of 15 amino acids. J gave up 4 bases and V 5 bases, and 6 bases lay outside the gene matches. The CDR3 loop is CASSPLAGGAYEQYF. The CDR3 bases are TGTGCCAGCAGCCCCCTAGCGGGGGGGGCGTACGAGCAGTACTTC.

This clone was counted between two and nine times. The chain uses TRBV18 and TRBJ2-3; D may be TRBD1 (5 bases). Germline V lookup: CDR1 KGHSH, CDR2 LQKENI. Trimming removed 0 bases at V and 6 bases at J, with 16 bases between. The CDR3 is 16 amino acids. CDR3 nucleotides: TGTGCCAGCTCACCACCGTATACACATGGGGCGGATACGCAGTATTTT. Its protein is CASSPPYTHGADTQYF.

V is TRBV3-1 (or the pseudogene TRBV3-2) and J is TRBJ2-2; D is uncertain. Per germline, CDR1 LGHDT and CDR2 YNNKEL (reference sequence). This CDR3 is built from 13 residues. V lost 4 bases and J 6 bases, leaving 9 bases between the germline ends. CDR3 DNA sequence: TGTGCCAGCAGCCTAGGCGGTTCCGGGGAGCTGTTTTTT. Protein: CASSLGGSGELFF.

This chain links TRBV12-3 or TRBV12-4 with TRBJ1-1, with D hard to call. The CDR3 is 13 amino acids. V was clipped by 6 bases and J by 4 bases, with 12 bases between them. The CDR3 sequence is CASSPHSITEAFF. The CDR3 region has the DNA TGTGCCAGCAGCCCTCACAGTATCACTGAAGCTTTCTTT.

This chain links TRBV7-2 with TRBJ1-5; 7 positions match TRBD1. Trimming removed 5 bases from V and 5 bases from J; junction bases left unmatched: 3. The CDR3 is made up of 13 amino acids. The germline V gene encodes CDR1 SGHTA and CDR2 FQGNSA. The CDR3 bases are TGTGCCAGCAGCACAACAGGGGATCAGCCCCAGCATTTT. Amino acids: CASSTTGDQPQHF.

This chain uses TRBV5-6 with TRBJ1-1; the D gene is possibly TRBD1 (6 bases). This CDR3 is built from 12 residues. Trimming took 2 bases from V and 9 from J, leaving 11 bases between them. Per germline, CDR1 SGHDT and CDR2 YYEEEE. In DNA form, the CDR3 reads TGTGCCAGCAGCTTTCGGACAGTTAAAGCTTTCTTT. Its translation: CASSFRTVKAFF. Full variable domain (missing parts from reference TRBV5-6 and TRBJ1-1): DAGVTQSPTHLIKTRGQQVTLRCSPKSGHDTVSWYQQALGQGPQFIFQYYEEEERQRGNFPDRFSGHQFPNYSSELNVNALLLGDSALYLCASSFRTVKAFFGQGTRLTVV.

The chain combines TRBV19 with TRBJ2-7; TRBD1 matches at 7 bases. The CDR3 consists of 14 residues. Losses at the gene ends were 4 bases for V and 0 bases for J; bases not matched to a gene: 3. In germline, CDR1 is LNHDA, CDR2 SQIVND (reference sequence). The chain's CDR3 is CASSRTGDSYEQYF. The CDR3 DNA reads TGTGCCAGTAGTAGAACAGGGGACTCCTACGAGCAGTACTTC. The full variable domain, in which reference TRBV19 and TRBJ2-7 provide the parts outside the CDR3, is DGGITQSPKYLFRKEGQNVTLSCEQNLNHDAMYWYRQDPGQGLRLIYYSQIVNDFQKGDIAEGYSVSREKKESFPLTVTSAQKNPTAFYLCASSRTGDSYEQYFGPGTRLTVT.

CDR3 sequence (DNA): TGTGCCAGCAGTTACATTGGGCAGGGGGCGAACGAGCAGTTCTTC. As protein: CASSYIGQGANEQFF. The gene calls are TRBV6-6 and TRBJ2-1; 8 nucleotides line up with TRBD1. V shed 2 bases and J 10 bases; nucleotides not matched to a gene: 10. In germline, CDR1 is MNHNY, CDR2 SVGAGI (reference sequence). This CDR3 region has 15 residues.

The chain links TRBV28 to TRBJ2-7, with 7 bases identical to TRBD1. The CDR3 consists of 14 residues. The V and J ends lost 6 bases and 4 bases, in that order; junction bases with no gene match: 9. The V gene's germline CDR1 is MDHEN and CDR2 SYDVKM. CDR3 DNA: TGTGCCAGCAGCGAACAGGGGCCCCCTTACGAGCAGTACTTC. It yields the protein CASSEQGPPYEQYF.

The chain is built from TRBV3-1 (or the pseudogene TRBV3-2) and TRBJ1-1; D might be TRBD1 (5 bases). Trimming cost V 4 bases and J 0 bases, with 9 bases left between them. The CDR3 loop spans 14 amino acids. CDR1 and CDR2 (germline): LGHDT, YNNKEL (reference sequence). The CDR3 DNA reads TGTGCCAGCAGCCCCAGGGTGATGAACACTGAAGCTTTCTTT. Translation: CASSPRVMNTEAFF.

The V gene is TRBV5-4, the J gene TRBJ2-2, with TRBD2 matching over 7 bases. Germline V gene data show CDR1 as SGHNT and CDR2 as YYREEE (reference sequence). V dropped 4 bases and J dropped 0; count of bases not matched to a gene: 6. The length of the CDR3 is 16 residues. CDR3 DNA: TGTGCCAGCAGCCTCCGGAGCGGGGCGAACACCGGGGAGCTGTTTTTT. Its protein product is CASSLRSGANTGELFF.

The chain combines TRBV4-1 with TRBJ1-1; 8 bases agree with TRBD1. Germline V gene lookup returns CDR1 MGHRA and CDR2 YSYEKL. The J segment lost 5 bases and the V segment lost 2 bases, leaving 7 bases of the junction unmatched. This CDR3 comprises 15 residues. CDR3 sequence (DNA): TGCGCCAGCAGCCAATTGACAGGGGAGTGGACTGAAGCTTTCTTT. This encodes CASSQLTGEWTEAFF.

This clone was observed a single time. The gene calls are TRBV7-2 and TRBJ2-7; tentative D call: TRBD2 (6 bases). CDR1 SGHTA and CDR2 FQGNSA come from the germline V gene. This CDR3 is 14 amino acids long. V was clipped by 8 bases and J by 2 bases, with 16 bases between them. The CDR3 spells CASGPFGGAYEQYF. Written as DNA, the CDR3 is TGTGCCAGCGGGCCCTTCGGAGGGGCCTACGAGCAGTACTTC.

This clone showed up just once. This sequence joins TRBV7-2 and TRBJ1-5, with D maybe TRBD1 (6 bases). This CDR3 spans 16 amino acids. V was shortened by 5 bases and J by 1 base, with 15 bases between the two germline ends. Germline V gene lookup returns CDR1 SGHTA and CDR2 FQGNSA. The CDR3 DNA reads as TGTGCCAGCAGCCGCTCCGGGACAACCAGCAATCAGCCCCAGCATTTT. The encoded protein is CASSRSGTTSNQPQHF.

The genes are TRBV6-5 and TRBJ2-7; 10 bases align to TRBD2. This CDR3 has 16 amino acids. Germline trimming cut 2 bases from V and 4 bases from J; bases unmatched to any gene: 8. The germline V gene encodes CDR1 MNHEY and CDR2 SVGAGI. The CDR3 is CASSYIVSGRIYEQYF. The CDR3 DNA follows: TGTGCCAGCAGTTACATAGTTAGCGGGAGGATTTACGAGCAGTACTTC.

The rearrangement links TRBV11-3 to TRBJ2-5; possible D gene TRBD1, 6 bases. The germline CDR1 and CDR2 sequences are SGHNT and YENEEA. This CDR3 is 15 amino acids long. Between the trimmed V and J ends, which lost 2 bases and 5 bases, there was a span of 15 bases. CDR3 in DNA: TGTGCCAGCAGCTTAAGCACAGGGTACGAGGAGACCCAGTACTTC. Translating gives CASSLSTGYEETQYF.

The rearrangement links TRBV6-5 to TRBJ1-3, with 8 bases identical to TRBD1. Looked up from germline, CDR1 is MNHEY and CDR2 is SVGAGI. The length of the CDR3 is 15 residues. With V trimmed by 2 bases and J by 4 bases, 4 bases remained unmatched. The CDR3 loop is CASSYDRGQGNTIYF. CDR3 DNA sequence: TGTGCCAGCAGTTACGACAGGGGCCAGGGAAACACCATATATTTT.